Each of the 24 T cell receptor beta chains below was sequenced from the same sample in a study of T cell clonality in common variable immunodeficiency. Notes on the study in general: In common variable immunodeficiency, TCR beta chains reportedly carried fewer deletions and N-nucleotide insertions.

The repertoire was sequenced with immunoSEQ multiplex PCR; TCRdb's copy has only in-frame clones and lacks some. There are some 27,000 clones in the sample, none observed a single time. These receptors have no identified antigens. The sample consisted of peripheral blood mononuclear cells. The origin of the receptors is a human donor with common variable immunodeficiency.

About this clone itself: The CDR3 end lies 3 residues beyond the end of the read and is filled in from the germline J gene. V gene TRBV18 combines with J gene TRBJ2-5; D remains unclear. Trimming left V 3 bases short and J 2 bases short, with 7 bases between. Germline V gene lookup returns CDR1 KGHSH and CDR2 LQKENI. The CDR3 has 13 residues. The sequenced part of the CDR3 DNA is TGTGCCAGCTCACCTAACGCGCAAGAGACC. This codes for CASSPNAQET. The entire CDR3 is CASSPNAQETQYF.

The sample holds many counts of this clone. From the germline J gene comes the end of the CDR3, since the read stops 3 residues before it. J is TRBJ1-2 and V is TRBV19; D is possibly TRBD1 (6 bases). Trimming took off 6 bases at V and 4 bases at J, with 18 bases between the two ends. Germline assignment: CDR1 LNHDA and CDR2 SQIVND (reference sequence). This CDR3 region has 15 residues. CDR3 residues: CASRPAGALSYGYTF. The covered CDR3 bases are TGTGCCAGTAGGCCTGCAGGGGCCCTTTCCTATGGC.

This clone was counted ten times or more. The read halts 3 residues ahead of the CDR3 end, with the missing end drawn from the germline J gene. The rearrangement links TRBV5-1 to TRBJ2-5; 7 bases fit TRBD2. The germline V gene encodes CDR1 SGHRS and CDR2 YFSETQ. V was pared by 0 bases and J by 2 bases, with 7 bases of the junction left unmatched. This CDR3 is built from 16 residues. The CDR3 sequence is CASSLVVPSGQETQYF. CDR3 bases read: TGCGCCAGCAGCTTGGTCGTGCCTAGCGGACAAGAGACC.

This clone has only a few counts. The sequenced fragment ends 3 residues before the CDR3 boundary, so the rest is inferred from the germline J gene. The chain carries TRBV7-2 and TRBJ1-1, with unresolved D. V gave up 5 bases and J gave up 1 base, with 14 bases separating them. CDR1 is SGHTA and CDR2 is FQGNSA in the germline V gene. The CDR3 runs 15 residues. The covered CDR3 bases are TGTGCCAGCAGCGAGAAGAAGGGCCAGAACACTGAA. Its protein product is CASSEKKGQNTE. The full-length CDR3 reads as CASSEKKGQNTEAFF.

This clone is labeled as medium-sized (0.01 to 0.1%). From the germline J gene comes the end of the CDR3, since the read stops 3 residues before it. The chain has TRBV14 and TRBJ2-3, with D unresolved. V was shortened by 2 bases and J by 6 bases, with 18 bases between the two germline ends. Germline V gives CDR1 SGHDN, CDR2 FVKESK. The CDR3 spans 16 residues. Here the CDR3 reads CASSQFVALSSDTQYF. Partial CDR3 DNA: TGTGCCAGCAGCCAATTCGTGGCCCTCTCAAGTGATACG.

This clone was seen at least ten times. The sequenced fragment ends 3 residues before the CDR3 boundary, so the rest is inferred from the germline J gene. The chain employs TRBV7-3 and TRBJ1-1; D unresolved. CDR1 is SGHTA, CDR2 FQGTGA, per germline. This CDR3 is built from 13 residues. The germline V and J ends were trimmed by 4 bases and 3 bases, with 9 bases remaining between them. CDR3 bases read: TGTGCCAGCAGCTCCAGGAGGGACACTGAA. Its translation: CASSSRRDTE. The CDR3 in its entirety is CASSSRRDTEAFF.

This clone has only a few counts. Coverage ceases 3 residues before the CDR3 finishes, and the germline J gene fills in the end. The rearrangement uses TRBV7-9 and TRBJ2-7; D is perhaps TRBD2 (6 bases). The V gene's germline CDR1 is SEHNR and CDR2 FQNEAQ (reference sequence). The CDR3 covers 14 residues. Trimming removed 4 bases at V and 3 bases at J, with 13 bases between. The CDR3: CASSSRDLGYEQYF. The CDR3 bases that were read are TGTGCCAGCAGCTCCCGGGACTTGGGCTACGAG.

Only a few counts were recorded for this clone. CDR3 in amino acids: CASSSLQGNTIYF. The CDR3 DNA, read in part, is TGTGCCAGCAGCTCCTTACAGGGAAACACC. This rearrangement joins TRBV7-2 to TRBJ1-3; D unresolved. The read is 3 residues too short to cover the CDR3 end, so that end is filled in from the germline J gene. The length of the CDR3 is 13 residues. Germline CDR1 and CDR2: SGHTA and FQGNSA. V lost 4 bases and J lost 4, with 8 bases in between.

With respect to this clone: The CDR3 goes on 3 residues after the read ends, and that part is filled in from the germline J gene. This chain connects TRBV6-2 or TRBV6-3 to TRBJ2-7, with D unclear. The CDR3 loop spans 11 amino acids. The germline V gene has CDR1 MNHEY and CDR2 SVGEGT. V gave up 5 bases and J gave up 4 bases, with 6 bases separating them. The CDR3 protein is CASSQMYEQYF. The part of the CDR3 DNA that was read is TGTGCCAGCAGTCAGATGTACGAG.

Many counts were recorded for this clone. The CDR3 is cut off 3 residues early in the read; its end comes from the germline J gene. The chain has TRBV19 and TRBJ2-5; D is possibly TRBD1 or TRBD2 (5 bases each). Trimming shortened V by 4 bases and J by 5 bases, and 14 bases separated the two germline ends. CDR3 length: 14 residues. Germline loops: CDR1 LNHDA, CDR2 SQIVND (reference sequence). CDR3 residues: CASSNFQGAETQYF. CDR3 DNA (partial): TGTGCCAGTAGTAATTTTCAGGGAGCGGAGACC.

In the case of this clone: From the germline J gene comes the end of the CDR3, since the read stops 3 residues before it. The J gene is TRBJ2-7, the V gene TRBV13; weak D call: TRBD1 (6 bases). Per germline, CDR1 PRHDT and CDR2 FYEKMQ (reference sequence). CDR3 length: 14 amino acids. V lost 4 bases and J lost 4, with 14 bases in between. CDR3 DNA, as far as it was read: TGTGCCAGCAGCTGGGAAGGACAGACTTACGAG. It specifies CASSWEGQTYE. The CDR3 in full is CASSWEGQTYEQYF. Full variable domain (outside the CDR3, taken from reference TRBV13 and TRBJ2-7): AAGVIQSPRHLIKEKRETATLKCYPIPRHDTVYWYQQGPGQDPQFLISFYEKMQSDKGSIPDRFSAQQFSDYHSELNMSSLELGDSALYFCASSWEGQTYEQYFGPGTRLTVT.

This clone was counted between two and nine times. The missing CDR3 end, 3 residues past where the read stops, is filled in from the germline J gene. The genes are TRBV18 and TRBJ1-1; 7 positions match TRBD1. V lost 4 bases and J lost 3; bases outside the gene matches: 11. Germline loops: CDR1 KGHSH, CDR2 LQKENI. This CDR3 comprises 16 residues. CDR3 sequence reads: CASSLLPDRIYTEAFF. The CDR3 bases that were read are TGTGCCAGCTCACTACTTCCGGACAGGATATACACTGAA.

Comment on this clone: The sequenced fragment ends 3 residues before the CDR3 boundary, so the rest is inferred from the germline J gene. The genes are TRBV5-1 and TRBJ2-3, with 10 positions matching TRBD2. The CDR3 length is 16 residues. CDR1 and CDR2 from the germline V gene are SGHRS and YFSETQ. V trimming: 0 bases; J trimming: 6 bases; junction bases outside the gene matches: 7. The covered CDR3 bases are TGCGCCAGCAGCTTGGCAGGACTAGCGGCTCAGGATACG. The encoded protein is CASSLAGLAAQDT. The CDR3, in full, reads CASSLAGLAAQDTQYF.

The part of the CDR3 DNA that was read is TGTGCCAGCAGCTTAGGGGGACAGCGTTATGGC. Its protein product is CASSLGGQRYG. The entire CDR3 reads CASSLGGQRYGYTF. The chain couples TRBV7-2 to TRBJ1-2; 7 bases map to TRBD1. The read ends 3 residues early relative to the CDR3; the germline J gene fills the gap. The junction had 4 bases not matched to a gene; V was cut back by 1 base and J by 5 bases. Germline V gives CDR1 SGHTA, CDR2 FQGNSA. The CDR3 is 14 residues long.

Comment on this clone: The DNA ends 3 residues before the CDR3 does, and the rest of the CDR3 is filled in from the germline J gene. The rearrangement joins TRBV5-6 to TRBJ2-1; D perhaps matches TRBD1 (8 bases). This CDR3 is 13 amino acids long. Germline CDR1 SGHDT, CDR2 YYEEEE. V was trimmed by 2 bases and J by 8 bases, leaving 11 bases between them. The chain's CDR3 is CASSFTGGDEQFF. The CDR3 bases that were read are TGTGCCAGCAGCTTCACAGGGGGGGATGAG.

As concerns this clone: The CDR3 end falls 3 residues outside the read, so it is completed with the germline J gene. The chain combines TRBV7-3 with TRBJ2-5; a weak D match, TRBD2 (5 bases). Trimming removed 5 bases at V and 4 bases at J, with 11 bases between. The CDR3 has 13 residues. Germline V gene sequence: CDR1 SGHTA, CDR2 FQGTGA. The CDR3 DNA, read in part, is TGTGCCAGCAGCCCCGGGGTGGGAGAGACC. Translation gives CASSPGVGET. The full CDR3 is CASSPGVGETQYF. The entire variable domain, with the rest obtained from reference TRBV7-3 and TRBJ2-5, is as follows: GAGVSQTPSNKVTEKGKYVELRCDPISGHTALYWYRQSLGQGPEFLIYFQGTGAADDSGLPNDRFFAVRPEGSVSTLKIQRTERGDSAVYLCASSPGVGETQYFGPGTRLLVL.

This clone was seen ten or more times. The read halts 3 residues ahead of the CDR3 end, with the missing end drawn from the germline J gene. The V call is TRBV5-6, the J call TRBJ1-2; maybe TRBD1 (6 bases). The germline CDR1 and CDR2 sequences are SGHDT and YYEEEE. The CDR3 totals 14 residues. Trimming removed 4 bases at V and 5 bases at J, with 15 bases between. CDR3: CASSRSRGEYGYTF. The CDR3 DNA, read in part, is TGTGCCAGCAGCCGATCCAGGGGCGAGTATGGC.

Note on this clone: Coverage ceases 3 residues before the CDR3 finishes, and the germline J gene fills in the end. This chain links TRBV13 with TRBJ2-5, with D hard to call. V lost 9 bases and J 1 base, leaving 12 bases between the germline ends. This CDR3 contains 13 residues. Germline CDR1 PRHDT, CDR2 FYEKMQ (reference sequence). The sequenced CDR3 bases are TGTGCCAGTACAGACGGCCCCCAAGAGACC. This translates into CASTDGPQET. From start to end, the CDR3 is CASTDGPQETQYF.

With respect to this clone: The read stops 3 residues short of the end of the CDR3; the missing end is completed from the germline J gene. V and J are TRBV7-9 and TRBJ2-2, with 8 nucleotides matching TRBD1. Germline loops: CDR1 SEHNR, CDR2 FQNEAQ (reference sequence). Losses at the gene ends were 6 bases for V and 8 bases for J; bases not matched to a gene: 11. The CDR3 contains 15 residues. This CDR3 reads CASSRTGIRPGELFF. The part of the CDR3 DNA that was read is TGTGCCAGCAGTCGGACAGGGATCCGACCGGGGGAG.

This clone came up a few times. The read ends 3 residues before the CDR3 terminus; that terminus is restored from the germline J gene. V usage is TRBV11-3 and J usage is TRBJ2-1, with 8 bases fitting TRBD2. This CDR3 spans 13 amino acids. From germline, CDR1 is SGHNT and CDR2 YENEEA. V was clipped by 9 bases and J by 8 bases; unmatched bases: 9. The CDR3 region is CASSRGGGYEQFF. CDR3 DNA (partial): TGTGCCAGTTCCAGAGGCGGGGGGTATGAG.

A few counts support this clone. The germline gene is not matched at one end of the junction; a read error may be the cause. The CDR3 goes on 3 residues after the read ends, and that part is filled in from the germline J gene. The chain combines TRBV7-9 with TRBJ2-3; D remains ambiguous. The CDR3 totals 13 residues. Germline CDR1 and CDR2: SEHNR and FQNEAQ (reference sequence). This CDR3 is CSSSFWLTDTQYF. CDR3 DNA, as far as it was read: TGTTCCAGCAGCTTCTGGCTCACAGATACG.

To note about this clone: The sequence runs out 3 residues before the end of the CDR3; the remainder is reconstructed from the germline J gene. The rearrangement uses TRBV2 and TRBJ2-5; the D gene is possibly TRBD1 (6 bases). Trimming left V 3 bases short and J 7 bases short, with 12 bases between. Per the germline V gene, CDR1 is SNHLY and CDR2 is FYNNEI. The length of the CDR3 is 13 residues. Partial CDR3 DNA: TGTGCCAGCAGTGAGGGGTTGGGGGCGACC. Translated, it gives CASSEGLGAT. The complete CDR3 sequence is CASSEGLGATQYF.

Comment on this clone: The read ends 3 residues before the CDR3 terminus; that terminus is restored from the germline J gene. V gene TRBV18 combines with J gene TRBJ2-7; TRBD1 aligns across 7 bases. V lost 9 bases and J lost 0; bases outside the gene matches: 2. The CDR3 spans 12 residues. CDR1 and CDR2 from the germline V gene are KGHSH and LQKENI. The CDR3 reads CASRDSSYEQYF. The sequenced part of the CDR3 DNA is TGTGCCAGTCGGGACAGCTCCTACGAG.

Concerning this clone itself: The read ends 3 residues shy of where the CDR3 ends; the end is completed using the germline J gene. This chain connects TRBV6-2 or TRBV6-3 to TRBJ2-7; 8 nucleotides align to TRBD2. After removal of 8 bases from V and 4 bases from J, the junction contained 7 bases not matched to a gene. This CDR3 is built from 13 residues. CDR1 and CDR2 from the germline V gene are MNHEY and SVGEGT. Partial CDR3 DNA: TGTGCCAGCCGAGCGGGGGCCGGTTACGAG. Its protein is CASRAGAGYE. The complete CDR3 protein is CASRAGAGYEQYF.